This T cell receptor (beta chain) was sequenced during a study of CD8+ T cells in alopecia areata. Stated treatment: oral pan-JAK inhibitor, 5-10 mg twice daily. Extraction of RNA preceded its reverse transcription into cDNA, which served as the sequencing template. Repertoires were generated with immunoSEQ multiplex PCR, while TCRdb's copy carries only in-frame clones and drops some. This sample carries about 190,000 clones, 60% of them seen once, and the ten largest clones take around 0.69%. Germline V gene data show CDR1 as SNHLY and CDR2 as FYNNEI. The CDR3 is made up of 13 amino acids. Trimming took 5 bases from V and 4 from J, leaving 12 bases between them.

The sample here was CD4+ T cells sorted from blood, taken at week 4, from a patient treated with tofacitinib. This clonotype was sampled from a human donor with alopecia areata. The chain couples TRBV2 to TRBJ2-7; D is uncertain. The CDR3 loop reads CASSPPGHYEQYF. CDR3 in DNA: TGTGCCAGCAGTCCCCCGGGTCATTACGAGCAGTACTTC.